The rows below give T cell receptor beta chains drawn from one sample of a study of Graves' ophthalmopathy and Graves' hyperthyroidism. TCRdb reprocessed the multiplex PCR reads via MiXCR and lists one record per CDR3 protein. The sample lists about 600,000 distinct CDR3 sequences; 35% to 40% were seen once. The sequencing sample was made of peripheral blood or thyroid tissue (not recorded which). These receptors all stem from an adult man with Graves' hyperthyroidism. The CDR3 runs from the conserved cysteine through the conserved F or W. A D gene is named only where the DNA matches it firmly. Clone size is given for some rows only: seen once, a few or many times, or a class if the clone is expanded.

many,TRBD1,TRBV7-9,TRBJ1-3,TGTGCCAGCAGCTTAGGAGCTGACAGGGCTGGAAACACCATATATTTT,CASSLGADRAGNTIYF
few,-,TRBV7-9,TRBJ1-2,TGTGCCACCAGCCCCCCCGGAATAAAGGACTATGGCTACACCTTC,CATSPPGIKDYGYTF
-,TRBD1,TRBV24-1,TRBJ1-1,TGTGCCACCAGTGATTTCAAGACAGGGTGGGACACTGAAGCTTTCTTT,CATSDFKTGWDTEAFF
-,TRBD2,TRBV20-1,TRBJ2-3,TGCAGTGCTATCAGCGGGATCACAGATACGCAGTATTTT,CSAISGITDTQYF
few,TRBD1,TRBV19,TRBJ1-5,TGTGCCAGTAGTCGTACCCAGAGGACAGGGCTGAATCAGCCCCAGCATTTT,CASSRTQRTGLNQPQHF
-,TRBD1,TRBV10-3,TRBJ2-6,TGTGCCATCAGTGAGTCGACAGGGGCGATTGGGGCCAACGTCCTGACTTTC,CAISESTGAIGANVLTF
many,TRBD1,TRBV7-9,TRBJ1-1,TGTGCCAGCAGCTCTGGGACAGGGGGCAGGAACACTGAAGCTTTCTTT,CASSSGTGGRNTEAFF
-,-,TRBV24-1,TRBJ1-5,TGTGCCGCCAGTGATAGGGATCAGCCTCAGCATTTT,CAASDRDQPQHF
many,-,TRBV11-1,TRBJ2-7,TGTGCCAGCAGTCAACCTCCTTCCTACGAGCAGTACTTC,CASSQPPSYEQYF
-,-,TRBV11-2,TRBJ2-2,TGTGCCAGCAGCTTCAACGCGCATTCAGGGGAGCTGTTTTTT,CASSFNAHSGELFF
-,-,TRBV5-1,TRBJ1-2,TGCGCCAGCAGCTTGTTCCAGGGCGGAAACTATGGCTACACCTTC,CASSLFQGGNYGYTF
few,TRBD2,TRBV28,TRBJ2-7,TGTGCCGCTGAGCGGGGGAGCTCCTACGAGCAGTACTTC,CAAERGSSYEQYF
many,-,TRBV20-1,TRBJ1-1,TGCAGTGCTGGAGGGTTTGGGGCCATGAACACTGAAGCTTTCTTT,CSAGGFGAMNTEAFF
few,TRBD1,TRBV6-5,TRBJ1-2,TGTGCCAGCAGTACCGCCGGGACAGGGGACATAGGCTATGGCTACACCTTC,CASSTAGTGDIGYGYTF
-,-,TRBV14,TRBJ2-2,TGTGCCAGCAGCCAACTGGACACCGGGGAGCTGTTTTTT,CASSQLDTGELFF
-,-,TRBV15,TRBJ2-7,TGTGCCACCAGCAGAGCCGGGAATCACTACGAGCAGTACTTC,CATSRAGNHYEQYF
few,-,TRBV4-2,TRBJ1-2,TGTGCCAGCAGCTTGGGGCTTGGGAACTATGGCTACACCTTC,CASSLGLGNYGYTF
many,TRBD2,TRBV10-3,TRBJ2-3,TGTGCCATCAGTGAGGGACTAGCGGGAGGTGGCGATACGCAGTATTTT,CAISEGLAGGGDTQYF
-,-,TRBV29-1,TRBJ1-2,TGCAGCGTTGAAGATGGCAGCGTAGGGAACTATGGCTACACCTTC,CSVEDGSVGNYGYTF
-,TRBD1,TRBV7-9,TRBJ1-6,TGTGCCAGCAGCTTAGGGCATCCGGGACAGCGCGAAACGGGTTCACCCCTCCACTTT,CASSLGHPGQRETGSPLHF
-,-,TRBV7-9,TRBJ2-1,TGTGCCAGCAGCTTTCGCGGGGCAGTGAATTACAATGAGCAGTTCTTC,CASSFRGAVNYNEQFF
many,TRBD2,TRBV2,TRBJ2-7,TGTGCCAGCAGTGGTGCGGGGGTGGCCTACGAGCAGTACTTC,CASSGAGVAYEQYF